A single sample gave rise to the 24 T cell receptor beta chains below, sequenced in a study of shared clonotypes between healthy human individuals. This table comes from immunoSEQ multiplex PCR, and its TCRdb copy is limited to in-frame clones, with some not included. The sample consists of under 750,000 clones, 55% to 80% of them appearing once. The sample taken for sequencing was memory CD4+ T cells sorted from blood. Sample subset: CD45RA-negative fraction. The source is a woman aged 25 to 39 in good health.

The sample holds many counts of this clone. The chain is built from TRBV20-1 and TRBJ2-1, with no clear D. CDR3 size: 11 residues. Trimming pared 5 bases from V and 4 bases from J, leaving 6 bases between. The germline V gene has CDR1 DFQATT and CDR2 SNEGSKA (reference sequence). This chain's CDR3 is CSALKYNEQFF. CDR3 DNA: TGCAGTGCTCTGAAGTACAATGAGCAGTTCTTC.

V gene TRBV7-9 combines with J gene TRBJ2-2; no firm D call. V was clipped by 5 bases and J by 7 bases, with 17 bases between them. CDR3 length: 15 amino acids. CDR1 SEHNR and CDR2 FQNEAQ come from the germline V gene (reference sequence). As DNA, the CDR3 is TGTGCCAGCAGCCAAGATCCACAGTTAGGCGGGGAGCTGTTTTTT. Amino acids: CASSQDPQLGGELFF.

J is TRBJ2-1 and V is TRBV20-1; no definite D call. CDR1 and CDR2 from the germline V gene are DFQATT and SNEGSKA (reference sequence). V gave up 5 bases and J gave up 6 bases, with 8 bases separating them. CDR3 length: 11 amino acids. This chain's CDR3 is CSALSSNEQFF. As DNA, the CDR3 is TGCAGTGCTCTCTCTAGCAATGAGCAGTTCTTC.

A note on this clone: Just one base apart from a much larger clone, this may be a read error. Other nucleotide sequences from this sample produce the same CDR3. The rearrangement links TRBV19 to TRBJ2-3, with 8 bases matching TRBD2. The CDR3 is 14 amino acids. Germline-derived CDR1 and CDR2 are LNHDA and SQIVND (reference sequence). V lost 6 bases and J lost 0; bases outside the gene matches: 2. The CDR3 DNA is TGTGCCAGTAGAACTAGCGGTAGCACAGATACGCAGTATTTT. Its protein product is CASRTSGSTDTQYF. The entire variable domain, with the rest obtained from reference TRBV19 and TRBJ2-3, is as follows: DGGITQSPKYLFRKEGQNVTLSCEQNLNHDAMYWYRQDPGQGLRLIYYSQIVNDFQKGDIAEGYSVSREKKESFPLTVTSAQKNPTAFYLCASRTSGSTDTQYFGPGTRLTVL.

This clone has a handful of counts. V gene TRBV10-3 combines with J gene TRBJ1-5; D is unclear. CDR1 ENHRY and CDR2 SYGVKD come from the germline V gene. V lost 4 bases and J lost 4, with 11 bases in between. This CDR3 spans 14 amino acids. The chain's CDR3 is CAISGQESNQPQHF. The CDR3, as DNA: TGTGCCATCAGTGGCCAGGAGAGTAATCAGCCCCAGCATTTT.

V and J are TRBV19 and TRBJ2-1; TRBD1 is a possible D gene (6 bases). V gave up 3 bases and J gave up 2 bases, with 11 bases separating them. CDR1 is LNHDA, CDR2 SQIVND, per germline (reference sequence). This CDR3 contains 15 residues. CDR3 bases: TGTGCCAGTAGTATCCAGGGGCTAACCTACAATGAGCAGTTCTTC. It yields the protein CASSIQGLTYNEQFF.

The CDR3 bases are TGTGCCAGTTGTGTTCGCGGGACAGGATCTTATAGCAATCAGCCCCAGCATTTT. It translates to CASCVRGTGSYSNQPQHF. This chain joins TRBV21-1 and TRBJ1-5; the table's D call of TRBD1 was not tested on the DNA. TRBV21-1 is a pseudogene. The CDR3 extends over 18 amino acids.

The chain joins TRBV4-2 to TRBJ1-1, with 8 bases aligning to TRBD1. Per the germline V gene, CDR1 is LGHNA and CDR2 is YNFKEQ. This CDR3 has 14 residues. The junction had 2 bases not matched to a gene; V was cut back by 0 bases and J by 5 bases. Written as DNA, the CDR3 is TGTGCCAGCAGCCAAGACGGACAGGGTACTGAAGCTTTCTTT. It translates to CASSQDGQGTEAFF.

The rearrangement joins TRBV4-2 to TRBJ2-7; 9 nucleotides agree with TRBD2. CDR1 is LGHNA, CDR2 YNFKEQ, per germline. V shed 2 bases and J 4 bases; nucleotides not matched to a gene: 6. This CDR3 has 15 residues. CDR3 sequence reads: CASSQFSGSQYEQYF. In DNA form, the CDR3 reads TGTGCCAGCAGCCAATTTAGCGGGAGTCAGTACGAGCAGTACTTC.

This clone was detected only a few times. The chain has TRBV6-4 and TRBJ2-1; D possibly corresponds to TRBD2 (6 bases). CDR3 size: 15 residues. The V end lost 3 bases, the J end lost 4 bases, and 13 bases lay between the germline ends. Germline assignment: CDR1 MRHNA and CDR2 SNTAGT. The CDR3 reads CASSEQASEYNEQFF. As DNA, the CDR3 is TGTGCCAGCAGTGAGCAAGCTAGCGAGTACAATGAGCAGTTCTTC.

CDR3 loop: CASSLRAGVTETQYF. CDR3 coding DNA: TGCGCCAGCAGCCTTAGAGCGGGCGTTACGGAGACCCAGTACTTC. The J gene is TRBJ2-5, the V gene TRBV4-1; tentatively, D is TRBD2 (6 bases). Germline V gives CDR1 MGHRA, CDR2 YSYEKL. This CDR3 is 15 amino acids long. Trimming removed 4 bases at V and 5 bases at J, with 17 bases between.

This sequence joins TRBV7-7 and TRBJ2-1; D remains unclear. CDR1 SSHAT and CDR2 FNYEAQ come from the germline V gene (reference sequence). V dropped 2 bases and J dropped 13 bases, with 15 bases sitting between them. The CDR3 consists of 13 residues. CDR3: CASSLTYLTYQFF. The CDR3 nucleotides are TGTGCCAGCAGCTTAACTTATTTGACCTATCAGTTCTTC.

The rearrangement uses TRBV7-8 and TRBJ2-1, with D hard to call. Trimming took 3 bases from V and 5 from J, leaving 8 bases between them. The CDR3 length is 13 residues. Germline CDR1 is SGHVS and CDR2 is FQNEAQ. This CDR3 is CASSFPIDNEQFF. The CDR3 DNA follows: TGTGCCAGCAGCTTCCCAATCGACAATGAGCAGTTCTTC.

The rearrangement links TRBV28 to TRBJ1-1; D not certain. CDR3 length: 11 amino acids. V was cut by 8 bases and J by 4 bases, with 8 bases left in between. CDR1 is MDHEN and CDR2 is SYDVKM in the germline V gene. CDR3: CASGIITEAFF. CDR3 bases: TGTGCCAGCGGAATCATCACTGAAGCTTTCTTT.

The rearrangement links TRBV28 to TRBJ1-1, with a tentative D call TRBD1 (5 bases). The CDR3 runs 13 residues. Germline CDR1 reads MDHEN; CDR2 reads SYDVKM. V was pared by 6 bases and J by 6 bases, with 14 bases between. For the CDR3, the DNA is TGTGCCAGCAGGGAGGGGTACCGGGCTGAAGCTTTCTTT. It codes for CASREGYRAEAFF.

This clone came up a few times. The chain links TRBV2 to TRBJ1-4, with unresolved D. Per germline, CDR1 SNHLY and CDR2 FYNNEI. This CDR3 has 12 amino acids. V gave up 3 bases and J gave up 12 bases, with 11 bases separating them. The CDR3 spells CASSEWSGELFF. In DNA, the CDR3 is TGTGCCAGCAGTGAGTGGAGCGGGGAACTGTTTTTT.

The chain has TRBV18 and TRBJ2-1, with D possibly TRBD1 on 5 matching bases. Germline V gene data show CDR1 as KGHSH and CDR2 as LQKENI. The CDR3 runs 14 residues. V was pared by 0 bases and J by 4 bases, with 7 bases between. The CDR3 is CASSPPDIYNEQFF. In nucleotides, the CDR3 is TGTGCCAGCTCACCACCGGACATTTACAATGAGCAGTTCTTC.

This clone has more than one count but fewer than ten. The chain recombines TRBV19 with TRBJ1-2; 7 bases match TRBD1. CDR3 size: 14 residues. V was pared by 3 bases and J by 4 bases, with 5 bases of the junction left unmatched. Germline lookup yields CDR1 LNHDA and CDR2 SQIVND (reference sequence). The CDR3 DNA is TGTGCCAGTAGTATTGGGACAGTGCGCTATGGCTACACCTTC. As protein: CASSIGTVRYGYTF.

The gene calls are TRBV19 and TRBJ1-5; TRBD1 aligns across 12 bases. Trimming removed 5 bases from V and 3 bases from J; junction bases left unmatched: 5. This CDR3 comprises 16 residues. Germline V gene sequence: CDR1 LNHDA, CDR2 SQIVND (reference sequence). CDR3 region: CASSLGTGGFNQPQHF. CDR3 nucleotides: TGTGCCAGTAGTCTAGGGACAGGGGGCTTCAATCAGCCCCAGCATTTT.

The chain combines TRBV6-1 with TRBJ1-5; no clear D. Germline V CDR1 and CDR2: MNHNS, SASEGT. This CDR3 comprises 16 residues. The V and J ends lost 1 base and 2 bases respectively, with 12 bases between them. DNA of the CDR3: TGTGCCAGCAGTGAAGTTAAATTGTTAGGCAATCAGCCCCAGCATTTT. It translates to CASSEVKLLGNQPQHF.

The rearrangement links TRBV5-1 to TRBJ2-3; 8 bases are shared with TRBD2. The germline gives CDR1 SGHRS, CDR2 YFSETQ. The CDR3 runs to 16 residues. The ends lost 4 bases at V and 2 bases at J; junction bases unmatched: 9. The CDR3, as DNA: TGCGCCAGCAGCCAAGGCGGAGCGGGAGTCACAGATACGCAGTATTTT. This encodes CASSQGGAGVTDTQYF.

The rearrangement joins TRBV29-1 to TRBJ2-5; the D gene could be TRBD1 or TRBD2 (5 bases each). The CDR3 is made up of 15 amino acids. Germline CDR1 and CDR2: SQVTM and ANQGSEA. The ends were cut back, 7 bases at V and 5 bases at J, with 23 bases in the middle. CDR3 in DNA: TGCAGCGCAACCCTTGGGACGTTCGGCGCGGAGACCCAGTACTTC. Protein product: CSATLGTFGAETQYF. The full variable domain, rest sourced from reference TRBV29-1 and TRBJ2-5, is SAVISQKPSRDICQRGTSLTIQCQVDSQVTMMFWYRQQPGQSLTLIATANQGSEATYESGFVIDKFPISRPNLTFSTLTVSNMSPEDSSIYLCSATLGTFGAETQYFGPGTRLLVL.

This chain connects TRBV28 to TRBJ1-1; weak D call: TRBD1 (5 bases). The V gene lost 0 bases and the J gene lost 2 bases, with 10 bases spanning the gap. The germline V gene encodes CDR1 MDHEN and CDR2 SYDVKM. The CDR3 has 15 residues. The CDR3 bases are TGTGCCAGCAGTTTATGGGGCAGGGATAACACTGAAGCTTTCTTT. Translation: CASSLWGRDNTEAFF.

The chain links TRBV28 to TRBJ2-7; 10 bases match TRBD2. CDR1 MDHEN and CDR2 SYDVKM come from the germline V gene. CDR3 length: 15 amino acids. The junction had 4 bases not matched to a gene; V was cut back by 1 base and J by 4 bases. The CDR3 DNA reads TGTGCCAGCAGTTTATTTGCTAGCGGGAGATACGAGCAGTACTTC. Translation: CASSLFASGRYEQYF.